Listed below are T cell receptor beta chains from one sample, sequenced in a study of a mutant IDH1 vaccine in newly diagnosed glioma. Assay: immunoSEQ multiplex PCR; the TCRdb copy retains only in-frame clones and omits some. The data show about 56,000 clones, with roughly four fifths seen just once and 3.2% held by the top ten. Their antigen targets remain unknown. The material sequenced was PBMCs, taken from a glioma patient whose treatment included an IDH1 peptide vaccine. The receptors here all came from a woman aged 45-65 years with glioma. The CDR3 runs from the conserved cysteine through the conserved F or W. D genes are given only for firm matches. Size is omitted from some rows. Given values are once, few, many or a class for expanded clones.

clone_size: once
j_call: TRBJ1-2
v_call: TRBV10-3
d_call: .
cdr3_aa: CAISLGTPEANYGYTF
cdr3_nt: TGTGCCATCAGTCTCGGGACACCCGAAGCTAACTATGGCTACACCTTC

clone_size: .
j_call: TRBJ1-5
v_call: TRBV10-3
d_call: .
cdr3_aa: CAISESSSQPQHF
cdr3_nt: TGTGCCATCAGTGAGTCATCTTCGCAGCCCCAGCATTTT

clone_size: .
j_call: TRBJ2-7
v_call: TRBV5-1
d_call: .
cdr3_aa: CASSSQGPSISYEQYF
cdr3_nt: TGCGCCAGCAGCTCCCAGGGCCCTTCGATCTCCTACGAGCAGTACTTC

clone_size: .
j_call: TRBJ2-3
v_call: TRBV19
d_call: TRBD1
cdr3_aa: CASSMTGGNTDTQYF
cdr3_nt: TGTGCCAGTAGTATGACAGGGGGGAACACAGATACGCAGTATTTT

clone_size: once
j_call: TRBJ1-2
v_call: TRBV9
d_call: TRBD1
cdr3_aa: CASSQGDSPDNYGYTF
cdr3_nt: TGTGCCAGCAGCCAGGGGGACAGCCCAGATAACTATGGCTACACCTTC

clone_size: .
j_call: TRBJ1-1
v_call: TRBV29-1
d_call: .
cdr3_aa: CSVVRDLNTEAFF
cdr3_nt: TGCAGCGTCGTAAGGGACCTGAACACTGAAGCTTTCTTT

clone_size: .
j_call: TRBJ1-3
v_call: TRBV7-8
d_call: .
cdr3_aa: CASSLLAGEKGSGNTIYF
cdr3_nt: TGTGCCAGCAGCCTCCTGGCGGGGGAAAAAGGGTCTGGAAACACCATATATTTT

clone_size: .
j_call: TRBJ2-7
v_call: TRBV19
d_call: .
cdr3_aa: CASSIGPAYEQYF
cdr3_nt: TGTGCCAGTAGTATCGGCCCAGCCTACGAGCAGTACTTC

clone_size: .
j_call: TRBJ2-7
v_call: TRBV10-3
d_call: TRBD1
cdr3_aa: CANGWDSSSSYEQYF
cdr3_nt: TGTGCCAATGGATGGGACAGTAGTAGCTCCTACGAGCAGTACTTC

clone_size: .
j_call: TRBJ2-7
v_call: TRBV6-1
d_call: .
cdr3_aa: CASSAEPGGAYEQYF
cdr3_nt: TGTGCCAGCAGTGCCGAGCCAGGGGGGGCCTACGAGCAGTACTTC

clone_size: .
j_call: TRBJ1-5
v_call: TRBV11-2
d_call: .
cdr3_aa: CASSSRGNQPQHF
cdr3_nt: TGTGCCAGCAGCTCCCGAGGCAATCAGCCCCAGCATTTT

clone_size: .
j_call: TRBJ1-6
v_call: TRBV5-6
d_call: TRBD1
cdr3_aa: CASSSADRGNSPLHF
cdr3_nt: TGTGCCAGCAGCTCCGCCGACAGGGGTAATTCACCCCTCCACTTT

clone_size: .
j_call: TRBJ1-1
v_call: TRBV2
d_call: .
cdr3_aa: CASSLENTEAFF
cdr3_nt: TGTGCCAGCAGTCTTGAGAACACTGAAGCTTTCTTT

clone_size: .
j_call: TRBJ1-1
v_call: TRBV2
d_call: .
cdr3_aa: CASSEFRGAHTEAFF
cdr3_nt: TGTGCCAGCAGTGAATTTCGGGGGGCGCATACTGAAGCTTTCTTT

clone_size: .
j_call: TRBJ2-1
v_call: TRBV2
d_call: TRBD2
cdr3_aa: CASSEASGGSYNEQFF
cdr3_nt: TGTGCCAGCAGTGAAGCTTCCGGGGGGTCCTACAATGAGCAGTTCTTC

clone_size: once
j_call: TRBJ1-1
v_call: TRBV29-1
d_call: .
cdr3_aa: CSDDGTSRSGEAFF
cdr3_nt: TGCAGCGATGACGGGACTTCTAGGTCAGGTGAAGCTTTCTTT

clone_size: .
j_call: TRBJ2-5
v_call: TRBV7-2
d_call: .
cdr3_aa: CASSLGTDSAQYF
cdr3_nt: TGTGCCAGCAGCTTGGGGACGGACAGCGCCCAGTACTTC

clone_size: few
j_call: TRBJ1-1
v_call: TRBV9
d_call: .
cdr3_aa: CASSVDVKAEAFF
cdr3_nt: TGTGCCAGCAGCGTAGATGTGAAGGCTGAAGCTTTCTTT

clone_size: .
j_call: TRBJ1-2
v_call: TRBV4-3
d_call: .
cdr3_aa: CASSQDLGTNYGYTF
cdr3_nt: TGCGCCAGCAGCCAAGATCTGGGGACCAACTATGGCTACACCTTC

clone_size: .
j_call: TRBJ2-5
v_call: TRBV9
d_call: TRBD2
cdr3_aa: CASSVGSGGPETQYF
cdr3_nt: TGTGCCAGCAGCGTAGGATCGGGGGGGCCCGAGACCCAGTACTTC

clone_size: .
j_call: TRBJ2-7
v_call: TRBV19
d_call: .
cdr3_aa: CASAKGYEQYF
cdr3_nt: TGTGCCAGTGCTAAGGGCTACGAGCAGTACTTC

clone_size: .
j_call: TRBJ2-7
v_call: TRBV15
d_call: .
cdr3_aa: CATSRDGAADWKSSYEQYF
cdr3_nt: TGTGCCACCAGCAGAGATGGCGCAGCCGACTGGAAAAGCTCCTACGAGCAGTACTTC

clone_size: .
j_call: TRBJ1-2
v_call: TRBV19
d_call: .
cdr3_aa: CASSSKQGVYGYTF
cdr3_nt: TGTGCCAGTAGTAGCAAACAGGGTGTCTATGGCTACACCTTC

clone_size: .
j_call: TRBJ2-7
v_call: TRBV5-4
d_call: .
cdr3_aa: CASSLVGNEQYF
cdr3_nt: TGTGCCAGCAGCTTGGTCGGAAACGAGCAGTACTTC

clone_size: .
j_call: TRBJ1-1
v_call: TRBV19
d_call: .
cdr3_aa: CASSIGRNTEAFF
cdr3_nt: TGTGCCAGTAGTATAGGCAGGAACACTGAAGCTTTCTTT

clone_size: .
j_call: TRBJ1-1
v_call: TRBV5-1
d_call: .
cdr3_aa: CASSPRGNTEAFF
cdr3_nt: TGCGCCAGTTCCCCACGGGGGAACACTGAAGCTTTCTTT

clone_size: .
j_call: TRBJ1-5
v_call: TRBV5-1
d_call: TRBD1
cdr3_aa: CASSPDRPYSNQPQHF
cdr3_nt: TGCGCCAGCAGCCCGGACAGGCCTTATAGCAATCAGCCCCAGCATTTT

clone_size: .
j_call: TRBJ1-3
v_call: TRBV5-1
d_call: .
cdr3_aa: CASSPQPGTSGNTIYF
cdr3_nt: TGCGCCAGCAGCCCCCAGCCGGGAACCTCTGGAAACACCATATATTTT

clone_size: .
j_call: TRBJ1-1
v_call: TRBV7-8
d_call: .
cdr3_aa: CASSLGVGGTEAFF
cdr3_nt: TGTGCCAGCAGCTTAGGAGTTGGGGGGACTGAAGCTTTCTTT

clone_size: .
j_call: TRBJ1-1
v_call: TRBV19
d_call: .
cdr3_aa: CASSSHRVNTEAFF
cdr3_nt: TGTGCCAGTAGTTCCCATAGGGTGAACACTGAAGCTTTCTTT

clone_size: .
j_call: TRBJ2-7
v_call: TRBV4-1
d_call: .
cdr3_aa: CASSPGPLSPYEQYF
cdr3_nt: TGCGCCAGCAGCCCCGGGCCACTATCACCCTACGAGCAGTACTTC

clone_size: .
j_call: TRBJ1-2
v_call: TRBV12-5
d_call: TRBD1
cdr3_aa: CASGKTDDRQGYGYTF
cdr3_nt: TGTGCTAGTGGGAAAACGGACGACCGACAGGGCTATGGCTACACCTTC

clone_size: .
j_call: TRBJ1-5
v_call: TRBV7-2
d_call: .
cdr3_aa: CASSLDTSRNRPQHF
cdr3_nt: TGTGCCAGCAGCTTAGATACTTCCCGGAATCGGCCCCAGCATTTT

clone_size: few
j_call: TRBJ1-1
v_call: TRBV5-1
d_call: .
cdr3_aa: CASSLGLNTEAFF
cdr3_nt: TGCGCCAGCAGCTTAGGGTTGAACACTGAAGCTTTCTTT

clone_size: .
j_call: TRBJ2-1
v_call: TRBV5-1
d_call: TRBD2
cdr3_aa: CASSYRTSGGEQFF
cdr3_nt: TGCGCCAGCAGCTACCGGACTAGCGGGGGGGAGCAGTTCTTC

clone_size: once
j_call: TRBJ1-2
v_call: TRBV9
d_call: TRBD1
cdr3_aa: CASSVGRGTGNYGYTF
cdr3_nt: TGTGCCAGCAGCGTAGGACGGGGGACAGGGAACTATGGCTACACCTTC

clone_size: once
j_call: TRBJ2-3
v_call: TRBV19
d_call: .
cdr3_aa: CASGSVGARTDTQYF
cdr3_nt: TGTGCCAGCGGTTCGGTGGGCGCGAGGACAGATACGCAGTATTTT

clone_size: medium-sized
j_call: TRBJ2-3
v_call: TRBV5-1
d_call: TRBD2
cdr3_aa: CASTSGSTDTQYF
cdr3_nt: TGCGCCAGCACTAGCGGGTCCACAGATACGCAGTATTTT

clone_size: .
j_call: TRBJ1-2
v_call: TRBV11-2
d_call: .
cdr3_aa: CASSLQGSYGYTF
cdr3_nt: TGTGCCAGCAGCTTACAGGGAAGTTACGGCTACACCTTC

clone_size: .
j_call: TRBJ2-7
v_call: TRBV27
d_call: .
cdr3_aa: CASSRGTQFLRDEQYF
cdr3_nt: TGTGCCAGCAGTCGGGGGACTCAATTCCTACGGGACGAGCAGTACTTC

clone_size: once
j_call: TRBJ2-7
v_call: TRBV6-1
d_call: TRBD1
cdr3_aa: CASRTRDRAYEQYF
cdr3_nt: TGTGCCAGCCGGACCCGGGACAGAGCCTACGAGCAGTACTTC

clone_size: .
j_call: TRBJ2-5
v_call: TRBV4-1
d_call: TRBD1
cdr3_aa: CASSLGTAQETQYF
cdr3_nt: TGCGCCAGCAGCCTCGGGACAGCCCAAGAGACCCAGTACTTC

clone_size: .
j_call: TRBJ1-5
v_call: TRBV6-6
d_call: TRBD1
cdr3_aa: CASSRDTGGDQPQHF
cdr3_nt: TGTGCCAGCTCTCGAGATACAGGGGGGGATCAGCCCCAGCATTTT

clone_size: few
j_call: TRBJ1-2
v_call: TRBV19
d_call: .
cdr3_aa: CASSPAGFYGYTF
cdr3_nt: TGTGCCAGTAGTCCAGCAGGCTTCTATGGCTACACCTTC

clone_size: .
j_call: TRBJ2-7
v_call: TRBV27
d_call: .
cdr3_aa: CASSLTQGSQQYF
cdr3_nt: TGTGCCAGCAGTTTGACCCAGGGTTCACAGCAGTACTTC

clone_size: .
j_call: TRBJ1-4
v_call: TRBV7-9
d_call: .
cdr3_aa: CASSLAGGREKLFF
cdr3_nt: TGTGCCAGCAGCTTAGCAGGGGGGCGAGAAAAACTGTTTTTT

clone_size: .
j_call: TRBJ1-1
v_call: TRBV6-1
d_call: .
cdr3_aa: CASGERTGNTEAFF
cdr3_nt: TGTGCCAGCGGGGAGAGGACGGGGAACACTGAAGCTTTCTTT

clone_size: .
j_call: TRBJ2-7
v_call: TRBV10-2
d_call: .
cdr3_aa: CASSGVGVSSSYEQYF
cdr3_nt: TGCGCCAGCAGTGGGGTTGGGGTATCAAGCTCCTACGAGCAGTACTTC

clone_size: .
j_call: TRBJ2-7
v_call: TRBV5-1
d_call: .
cdr3_aa: CASRMIPGGPGAEQYF
cdr3_nt: TGCGCCAGCAGGATGATACCCGGGGGCCCCGGTGCCGAGCAGTACTTC

clone_size: .
j_call: TRBJ1-1
v_call: TRBV5-5
d_call: TRBD1
cdr3_aa: CASSPGTGSNTEAFF
cdr3_nt: TGTGCCAGCAGCCCCGGGACAGGGTCGAACACTGAAGCTTTCTTT

clone_size: .
j_call: TRBJ2-1
v_call: TRBV18
d_call: TRBD2
cdr3_aa: CASSPPGSGGNYNEQFF
cdr3_nt: TGTGCCAGCTCACCACCGGGTAGCGGGGGAAACTACAATGAGCAGTTCTTC

clone_size: .
j_call: TRBJ1-1
v_call: TRBV23-1
d_call: .
cdr3_aa: CAKGGTSTEAFF
cdr3_nt: TGCGCCAAAGGGGGGACGAGCACTGAAGCTTTCTTT

clone_size: .
j_call: TRBJ2-6
v_call: TRBV6-1
d_call: .
cdr3_aa: CASKQISGANVLTF
cdr3_nt: TGTGCCAGCAAACAAATCTCTGGGGCCAACGTCCTGACTTTC